A single sample gave rise to the 8 T cell receptor beta chains below, sequenced in a study of cytomegalovirus exposure and HLA in healthy donors. 13 Jbeta primers and 60 Vbeta primers were used for the PCR. The table came from immunoSEQ multiplex PCR; TCRdb's copy has only in-frame clones and leaves some out. The sample has about 88,000 clones. The source material was PBMCs. All receptors come from a girl aged 5-17 years in good health and CMV-seropositive.

This rearrangement joins TRBV2 to TRBJ2-1, with D maybe TRBD2 (6 bases). Germline CDR1 is SNHLY and CDR2 is FYNNEI. V dropped 2 bases and J dropped 8 bases, with 10 bases sitting between them. CDR3 size: 13 residues. CDR3 amino acids: CASSEWRVHEQFF. CDR3 sequence (DNA): TGTGCCAGCAGTGAATGGAGGGTCCATGAGCAGTTCTTC.

V and J are TRBV6-1 and TRBJ1-1; 7 nucleotides line up with TRBD1. CDR3 length: 15 residues. Germline V gene data show CDR1 as MNHNS and CDR2 as SASEGT. Trimming removed 7 bases from V and 1 base from J; junction bases left unmatched: 9. CDR3 amino acids: CASTATRQGNTEAFF. In DNA, the CDR3 is TGTGCCAGCACCGCGACAAGACAGGGGAACACTGAAGCTTTCTTT.

J is TRBJ2-3 and V is TRBV15; 9 bases match TRBD1. Trimming at V came to 0 bases and at J to 6 bases, leaving 4 bases not matched to a gene. Germline values: CDR1 LNHNV, CDR2 YYDKDF (reference sequence). The CDR3 runs 15 residues. As DNA, the CDR3 is TGTGCCACCAGCAGAGATGACAGGGGGGCCGATACGCAGTATTTT. Translation: CATSRDDRGADTQYF.

This chain connects TRBV18 to TRBJ1-5, with no clear D. With 3 bases removed from V and 1 base from J, the gap between germline ends came to 13 bases. Germline V CDR1 and CDR2: KGHSH, LQKENI. The CDR3 spans 16 residues. CDR3 DNA: TGTGCCAGCTCACCGGCGACCGACGGGAGCAATCAGCCCCAGCATTTT. The encoded protein is CASSPATDGSNQPQHF. Variable domain in full (rest from reference TRBV18 and TRBJ1-5): NAGVMQNPRHLVRRRGQEARLRCSPMKGHSHVYWYRQLPEEGLKFMVYLQKENIIDESGMPKERFSAEFPKEGPSILRIQQVVRGDSAAYFCASSPATDGSNQPQHFGDGTRLSIL.

This CDR3 reads CATSIDGATEAFF. CDR3 DNA: TGTGCCACCAGCATCGACGGAGCCACTGAAGCTTTCTTT. This chain connects TRBV15 to TRBJ1-1; D not resolved. CDR3 length equals 13 residues. Germline V gene data show CDR1 as LNHNV and CDR2 as YYDKDF (reference sequence). The germline V and J ends were trimmed by 4 bases and 4 bases, with 10 bases remaining between them.

V gene TRBV25-1 combines with J gene TRBJ2-1; 8 nucleotides align to TRBD1. The germline gives CDR1 MGHDK, CDR2 SYGVNS. Trimming at V came to 1 base and at J to 9 bases, leaving 11 bases not matched to a gene. This CDR3 spans 16 amino acids. The CDR3 bases are TGTGCCAGCAGTGAATCACAGGGGGTAGGTCGCCGTGAGCAGTTCTTC. The encoded protein is CASSESQGVGRREQFF.

V gene TRBV7-3 combines with J gene TRBJ2-7, with TRBD2 matching over 9 bases. Germline values: CDR1 SGHTA, CDR2 FQGTGA. Trimming at V came to 2 bases and at J to 7 bases, leaving 6 bases not matched to a gene. This CDR3 has 14 amino acids. The CDR3 protein is CASSLGGGAGEQYF. Here the CDR3 DNA reads TGTGCCAGCAGCTTAGGCGGGGGGGCCGGAGAGCAGTACTTC. Drawing the rest from reference TRBV7-3 and TRBJ2-7, the complete variable domain is GAGVSQTPSNKVTEKGKYVELRCDPISGHTALYWYRQSLGQGPEFLIYFQGTGAADDSGLPNDRFFAVRPEGSVSTLKIQRTERGDSAVYLCASSLGGGAGEQYFGPGTRLTVT.

The gene calls are TRBV5-1 and TRBJ1-1; 7 positions match TRBD1. V was clipped by 2 bases and J by 7 bases; unmatched bases: 14. The CDR3 runs to 16 residues. Looked up from germline, CDR1 is SGHRS and CDR2 is YFSETQ. In DNA, the CDR3 is TGCGCCAGCAGCTTACAACCAACAGGGGCGCAGAGTGAAGCTTTCTTT. Protein sequence: CASSLQPTGAQSEAFF.